Listed below are T cell receptor beta chains from one sample, sequenced in a study of T cells in Graves' hyperthyroidism and ophthalmopathy. TCRdb used MiXCR to reprocess the multiplex PCR reads, holding one entry per CDR3 protein. The sample carries under 700,000 distinct CDR3 sequences, just over 45% recorded once. The sequencing input was peripheral blood or thyroid tissue (not recorded which). All receptors come from a woman aged 18-29 years with Graves' hyperthyroidism. CDR3s leave out the opening cysteine and the closing phenylalanine or tryptophan. Fields, in order: clone size, J gene, V gene, CDR3 protein. Only some rows state a clone size, as once, few, many or a class for expanded clones.

clone size: .; J gene: TRBJ1-6; V gene: TRBV7-9; CDR3 protein: ASSPRGADGSPLH
clone size: .; J gene: TRBJ1-1; V gene: TRBV6-2/TRBV6-3; CDR3 protein: ASSYSMDRGINTEAF
clone size: .; J gene: TRBJ2-6; V gene: TRBV29-1; CDR3 protein: SVDRLSSGANVLT
clone size: .; J gene: TRBJ1-1; V gene: TRBV19; CDR3 protein: ASSLFRGGGTEAF
clone size: .; J gene: TRBJ1-2; V gene: TRBV24-1; CDR3 protein: ATSDAGPSGYT
clone size: many; J gene: TRBJ1-2; V gene: TRBV2; CDR3 protein: ASRRNVQGANYGYT
clone size: .; J gene: TRBJ2-7; V gene: TRBV24-1; CDR3 protein: ASSERGRGYEQY
clone size: many; J gene: TRBJ2-5; V gene: TRBV19; CDR3 protein: ASSIVRGGETQY
clone size: many; J gene: TRBJ2-7; V gene: TRBV29-1; CDR3 protein: SARDRVNEQY
clone size: once; J gene: TRBJ2-5; V gene: TRBV7-1; CDR3 protein: ASSSRRLAGTQETQY
clone size: few; J gene: TRBJ1-1; V gene: TRBV2; CDR3 protein: ASSGSPMNTEAF
clone size: few; J gene: TRBJ1-1; V gene: TRBV7-9; CDR3 protein: ASSLNDWAGTEAF
clone size: many; J gene: TRBJ2-7; V gene: TRBV7-2; CDR3 protein: ASSTTSYEQY
clone size: .; J gene: TRBJ1-1; V gene: TRBV6-1; CDR3 protein: ASINPNRNTEAF
clone size: .; J gene: TRBJ1-2; V gene: TRBV2; CDR3 protein: ASSINKGADYGYT
clone size: .; J gene: TRBJ2-7; V gene: TRBV25-1; CDR3 protein: ASSDRTPYEQY
clone size: .; J gene: TRBJ1-4; V gene: TRBV7-2; CDR3 protein: ASSPPSPIASEKLF
clone size: .; J gene: TRBJ1-6; V gene: TRBV19; CDR3 protein: ASSIYAAYNSPLH
clone size: .; J gene: TRBJ2-5; V gene: TRBV2; CDR3 protein: ASSRAGVGAQY
clone size: .; J gene: .; V gene: TRBV24-1; CDR3 protein: ATSDKAGGPNEQF
clone size: .; J gene: TRBJ1-2; V gene: TRBV7-2; CDR3 protein: ASRGGAYYGYT
clone size: .; J gene: TRBJ2-6; V gene: TRBV7-9; CDR3 protein: ASSNGDSGANVLT
clone size: few; J gene: TRBJ1-5; V gene: TRBV7-9; CDR3 protein: ASSLEFGGVPAPQH
clone size: .; J gene: TRBJ1-2; V gene: TRBV7-2; CDR3 protein: ASSKSGRGGYGYT
clone size: .; J gene: TRBJ2-5; V gene: TRBV19; CDR3 protein: ASSIRTNQETQY
clone size: .; J gene: TRBJ1-2; V gene: TRBV6-1; CDR3 protein: ASSEPGGHGHT
clone size: .; J gene: TRBJ1-1; V gene: TRBV7-9; CDR3 protein: ASSAGLSGGVGTEAF
clone size: .; J gene: TRBJ1-4; V gene: TRBV7-2; CDR3 protein: ASSLSAQGVGEKLF
clone size: .; J gene: TRBJ2-2; V gene: TRBV20-1; CDR3 protein: SANEGTGELF
clone size: .; J gene: TRBJ2-5; V gene: TRBV7-2; CDR3 protein: ASSPWTGNQETQY
clone size: .; J gene: TRBJ2-7; V gene: TRBV9; CDR3 protein: ASGLGGDYEQY
clone size: many; J gene: TRBJ2-7; V gene: TRBV10-3; CDR3 protein: AISESPPGQGHEQY
clone size: few; J gene: TRBJ1-2; V gene: TRBV11-2; CDR3 protein: ASRVTGTANYGYT
clone size: many; J gene: TRBJ2-7; V gene: TRBV2; CDR3 protein: ASSLRDSTEQY
clone size: .; J gene: TRBJ1-2; V gene: TRBV12-3/TRBV12-4; CDR3 protein: ASSYRHYGYT
clone size: many; J gene: TRBJ1-4; V gene: TRBV29-1; CDR3 protein: SALDGRNEKLF
clone size: many; J gene: TRBJ2-7; V gene: TRBV7-6; CDR3 protein: ASSYGSHSYEQY
clone size: .; J gene: TRBJ2-2; V gene: TRBV25-1; CDR3 protein: ARQGAWTGELF
clone size: .; J gene: TRBJ1-1; V gene: TRBV10-3; CDR3 protein: AISRSLGFWRGDTEAF
clone size: few; J gene: TRBJ1-3; V gene: TRBV2; CDR3 protein: ASSLYPGTTGNTIY
clone size: .; J gene: TRBJ2-5; V gene: TRBV7-3; CDR3 protein: ASSASSLGSAQETQY
clone size: .; J gene: TRBJ2-7; V gene: TRBV2; CDR3 protein: ASSPRGRIHEQY
clone size: many; J gene: TRBJ1-5; V gene: TRBV20-1; CDR3 protein: SASPGTADGQPQH
clone size: .; J gene: TRBJ2-3; V gene: TRBV2; CDR3 protein: ATTLREFTDTQY
clone size: .; J gene: TRBJ1-5; V gene: TRBV10-3; CDR3 protein: ASSEGQGEGNQPQH
clone size: .; J gene: TRBJ1-2; V gene: TRBV24-1; CDR3 protein: ATPPRTGDDGYT
clone size: once; J gene: TRBJ1-4; V gene: TRBV25-1; CDR3 protein: ASSDHRDNEKLF
clone size: few; J gene: TRBJ1-1; V gene: TRBV9; CDR3 protein: ASRPGGESSGAF
clone size: .; J gene: TRBJ2-7; V gene: TRBV11-1; CDR3 protein: ASSLFQGLFYEQY
clone size: .; J gene: TRBJ1-5; V gene: TRBV29-1; CDR3 protein: SASSTGHQPQH
clone size: many; J gene: TRBJ1-1; V gene: TRBV7-9; CDR3 protein: ASSRKLNTEAF
clone size: .; J gene: TRBJ1-2; V gene: TRBV29-1; CDR3 protein: SSSGGGYT
clone size: .; J gene: TRBJ2-1; V gene: TRBV25-1; CDR3 protein: ASGTSGRNEQF
clone size: .; J gene: TRBJ1-1; V gene: TRBV12-3/TRBV12-4; CDR3 protein: ASRDNTETF
clone size: .; J gene: TRBJ2-5; V gene: TRBV2; CDR3 protein: ASSPTGDQETQY